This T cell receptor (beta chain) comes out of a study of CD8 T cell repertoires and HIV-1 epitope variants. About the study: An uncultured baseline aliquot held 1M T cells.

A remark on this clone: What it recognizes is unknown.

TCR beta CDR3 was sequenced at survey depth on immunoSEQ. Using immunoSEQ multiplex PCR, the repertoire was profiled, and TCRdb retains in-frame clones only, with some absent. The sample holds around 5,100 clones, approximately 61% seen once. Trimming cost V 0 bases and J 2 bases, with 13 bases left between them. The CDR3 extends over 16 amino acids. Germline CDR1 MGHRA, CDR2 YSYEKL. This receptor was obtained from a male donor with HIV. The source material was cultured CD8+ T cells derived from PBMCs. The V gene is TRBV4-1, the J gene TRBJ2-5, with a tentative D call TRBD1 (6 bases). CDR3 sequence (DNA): TGCGCCAGCAGCCAAGATAGGGGACAAGAACAAGAGACCCAGTACTTC. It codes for CASSQDRGQEQETQYF.